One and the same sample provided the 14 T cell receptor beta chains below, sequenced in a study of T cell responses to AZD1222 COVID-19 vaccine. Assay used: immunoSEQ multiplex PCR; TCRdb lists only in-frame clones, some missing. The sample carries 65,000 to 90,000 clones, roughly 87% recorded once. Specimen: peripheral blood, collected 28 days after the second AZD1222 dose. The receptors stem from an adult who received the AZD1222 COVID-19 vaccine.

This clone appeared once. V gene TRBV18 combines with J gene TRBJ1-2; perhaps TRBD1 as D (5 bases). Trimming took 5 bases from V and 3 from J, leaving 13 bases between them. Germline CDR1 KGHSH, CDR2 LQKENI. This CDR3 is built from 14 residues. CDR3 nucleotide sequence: TGTGCCAGCTCAACGCAAGGGACGGACTATGGCTACACCTTC. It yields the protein CASSTQGTDYGYTF.

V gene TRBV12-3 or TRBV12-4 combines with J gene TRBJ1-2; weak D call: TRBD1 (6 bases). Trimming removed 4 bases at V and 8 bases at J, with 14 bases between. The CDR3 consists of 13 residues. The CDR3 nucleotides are TGTGCCAGCAGTTCCCGGGACACACTAGGCTACACCTTC. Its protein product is CASSSRDTLGYTF.

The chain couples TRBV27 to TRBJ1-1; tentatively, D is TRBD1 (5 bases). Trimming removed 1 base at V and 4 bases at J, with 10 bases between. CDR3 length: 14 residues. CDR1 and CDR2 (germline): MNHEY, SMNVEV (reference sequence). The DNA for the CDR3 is TGTGCCAGCAGTTTATTCGCAGGGCGCACTGAAGCTTTCTTT. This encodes CASSLFAGRTEAFF.

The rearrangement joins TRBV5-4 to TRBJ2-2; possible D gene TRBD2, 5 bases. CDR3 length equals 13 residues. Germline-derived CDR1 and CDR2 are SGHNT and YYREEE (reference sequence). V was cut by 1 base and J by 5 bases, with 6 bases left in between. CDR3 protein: CASSLSGTGELFF. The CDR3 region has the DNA TGTGCCAGCAGCTTGTCGGGAACCGGGGAGCTGTTTTTT.

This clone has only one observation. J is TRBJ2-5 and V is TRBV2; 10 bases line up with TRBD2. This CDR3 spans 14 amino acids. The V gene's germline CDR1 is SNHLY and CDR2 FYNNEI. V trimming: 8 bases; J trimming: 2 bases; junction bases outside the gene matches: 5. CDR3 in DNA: TGTGCCAGCGGGCGGACTAGCGGACAAGAGACCCAGTACTTC. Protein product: CASGRTSGQETQYF.

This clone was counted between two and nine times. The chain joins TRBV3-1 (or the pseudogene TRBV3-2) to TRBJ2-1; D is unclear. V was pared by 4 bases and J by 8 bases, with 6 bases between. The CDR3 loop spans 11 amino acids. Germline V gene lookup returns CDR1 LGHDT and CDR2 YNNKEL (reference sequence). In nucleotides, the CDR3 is TGTGCCAGCAGCCTATGGGATGAGCAGTTCTTC. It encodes CASSLWDEQFF.

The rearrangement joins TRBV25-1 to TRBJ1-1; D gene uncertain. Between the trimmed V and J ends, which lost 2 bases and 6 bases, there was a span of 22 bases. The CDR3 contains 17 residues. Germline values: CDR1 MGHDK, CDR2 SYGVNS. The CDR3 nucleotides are TGTGCCAGCAGTGAACTAGGGCTCAAAAACAGCATCCCTGAAGCTTTCTTT. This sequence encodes CASSELGLKNSIPEAFF.

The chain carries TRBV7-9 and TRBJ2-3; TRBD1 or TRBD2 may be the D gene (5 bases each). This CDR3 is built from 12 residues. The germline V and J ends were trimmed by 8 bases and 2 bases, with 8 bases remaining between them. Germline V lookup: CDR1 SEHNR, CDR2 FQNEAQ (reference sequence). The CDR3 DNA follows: TGTGCCAGCGGGGACCACACAGATACGCAGTATTTT. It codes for CASGDHTDTQYF.

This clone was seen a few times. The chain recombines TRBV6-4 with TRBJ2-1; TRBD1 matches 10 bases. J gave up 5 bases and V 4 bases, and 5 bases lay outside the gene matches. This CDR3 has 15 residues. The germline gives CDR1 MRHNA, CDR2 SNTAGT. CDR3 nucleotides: TGTGCCAGCAGTGTCGGACAGGGGGGGAACAATGAGCAGTTCTTC. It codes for CASSVGQGGNNEQFF.

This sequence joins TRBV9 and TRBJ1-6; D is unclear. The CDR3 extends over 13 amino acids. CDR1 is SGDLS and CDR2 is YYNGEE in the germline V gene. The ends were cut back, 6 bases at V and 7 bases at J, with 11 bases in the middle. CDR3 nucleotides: TGTGCCAGCACCGGACCGACCAATTCACCCCTCCACTTT. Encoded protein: CASTGPTNSPLHF. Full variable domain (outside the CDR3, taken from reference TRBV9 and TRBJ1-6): DSGVTQTPKHLITATGQRVTLRCSPRSGDLSVYWYQQSLDQGLQFLIQYYNGEERAKGNILERFSAQQFPDLHSELNLSSLELGDSALYFCASTGPTNSPLHFGNGTRLTVT.

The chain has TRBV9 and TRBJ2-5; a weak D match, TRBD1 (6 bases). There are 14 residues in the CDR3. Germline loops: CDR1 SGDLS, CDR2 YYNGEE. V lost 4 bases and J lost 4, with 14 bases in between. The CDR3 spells CASSTRTGPETQYF. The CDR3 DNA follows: TGTGCCAGCAGCACCCGAACAGGGCCAGAGACCCAGTACTTC. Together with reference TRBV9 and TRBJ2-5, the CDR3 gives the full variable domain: DSGVTQTPKHLITATGQRVTLRCSPRSGDLSVYWYQQSLDQGLQFLIQYYNGEERAKGNILERFSAQQFPDLHSELNLSSLELGDSALYFCASSTRTGPETQYFGPGTRLLVL.

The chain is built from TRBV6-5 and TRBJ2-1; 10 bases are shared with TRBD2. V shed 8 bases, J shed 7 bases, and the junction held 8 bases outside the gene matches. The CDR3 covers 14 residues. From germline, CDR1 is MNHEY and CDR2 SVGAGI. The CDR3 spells CASGPSGGGNEQFF. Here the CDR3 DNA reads TGTGCCAGCGGCCCCAGCGGGGGGGGGAATGAGCAGTTCTTC.

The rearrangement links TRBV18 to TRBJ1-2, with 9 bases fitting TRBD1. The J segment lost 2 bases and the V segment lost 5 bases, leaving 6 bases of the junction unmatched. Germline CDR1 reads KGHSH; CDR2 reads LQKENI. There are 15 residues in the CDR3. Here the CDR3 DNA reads TGTGCCAGCTCATTTACAGGGGGCGAGAACTATGGCTACACCTTC. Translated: CASSFTGGENYGYTF.

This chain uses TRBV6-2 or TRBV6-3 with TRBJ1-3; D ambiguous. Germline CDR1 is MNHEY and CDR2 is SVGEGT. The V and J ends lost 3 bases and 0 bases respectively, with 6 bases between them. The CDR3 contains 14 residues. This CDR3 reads CASSYLSSGNTIYF. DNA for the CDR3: TGTGCCAGCAGTTATCTGAGCTCTGGAAACACCATATATTTT.